This TCR beta chain was captured in a study of control samples from healthy donors and cancer patients. The V end was cut by 0 bases, the J end by 2 bases, with 9 bases between. The germline V gene encodes CDR1 SGDLS and CDR2 YYNGEE. CDR3 size: 15 residues. The protocol was immunoSEQ multiplex PCR, while the TCRdb copy is restricted to in-frame clones and leaves out a portion. Of about 100,000 clones listed, 80% to 95% are singletons. The sequenced sample was blood. The TCR was taken from a human donor in good health. The donor label of this sample is uncertain. The rearrangement links TRBV9 to TRBJ1-3; D unresolved. CDR3 nucleotide sequence: TGTGCCAGCAGCGTAGAGGGTAGGGCTGGAAACACCATATATTTT. Translated, it gives CASSVEGRAGNTIYF.